A selection of T cell receptor beta chains follows, all from one sample in a study of identical twins. Each CDR3 protein gets one entry after TCRdb re-called the 5' RACE reads with MiXCR. The sample has fewer than 650,000 distinct CDR3 sequences; under 8.5% are singletons. This sample was also put to use in a study of yellow fever vaccine responses in identical twins.

The sample comprised PBMCs. These receptors all come from a woman in her late teens or twenties in good health. Both conserved end residues are part of each CDR3. The D gene is left open where the match is weak. Size is omitted from some rows. Given values are once, few, many or a class for expanded clones.

j_call: TRBJ2-1; v_call: TRBV27; d_call: -; clone_size: many; cdr3_aa: CASSLPGPGSYNEQFF; cdr3_nt: TGTGCCAGCAGTTTACCCGGACCGGGCTCCTACAATGAGCAGTTCTTC
j_call: TRBJ2-1; v_call: TRBV11-3; d_call: TRBD2; clone_size: -; cdr3_aa: CASSLDLSGRGNEQFF; cdr3_nt: TGTGCCAGCAGCTTAGATCTTAGCGGGAGAGGGAATGAGCAGTTCTTC
j_call: TRBJ2-5; v_call: TRBV27; d_call: TRBD2; clone_size: few; cdr3_aa: CASSLQGLGPQETQYF; cdr3_nt: TGTGCCAGCAGTTTGCAAGGACTAGGCCCCCAAGAGACCCAGTACTTC
j_call: TRBJ2-5; v_call: TRBV2; d_call: TRBD1; clone_size: -; cdr3_aa: CASRTIFWDSQETQYF; cdr3_nt: TGTGCCAGCAGGACCATATTTTGGGACAGCCAAGAGACCCAGTACTTC
j_call: TRBJ2-5; v_call: TRBV12-3/TRBV12-4; d_call: -; clone_size: many; cdr3_aa: CASSLYREGETQYF; cdr3_nt: TGTGCCAGCAGTTTGTACAGGGAGGGCGAGACCCAGTACTTC
j_call: TRBJ2-2; v_call: TRBV4-2; d_call: TRBD1; clone_size: many; cdr3_aa: CASSARGSNTGELFF; cdr3_nt: TGTGCCAGCAGCGCCAGGGGGTCAAACACCGGGGAGCTGTTTTTT
j_call: TRBJ1-6; v_call: TRBV7-2; d_call: -; clone_size: few; cdr3_aa: CASSLAPSTVSAPLHF; cdr3_nt: TGTGCCAGCAGCTTAGCCCCCTCGACAGTTTCGGCACCCCTCCACTTT
j_call: TRBJ2-5; v_call: TRBV4-1; d_call: -; clone_size: few; cdr3_aa: CASSSVDGLETQYF; cdr3_nt: TGCGCCAGCAGCTCAGTAGACGGTTTAGAGACCCAGTACTTC
j_call: TRBJ2-3; v_call: TRBV5-6; d_call: TRBD2; clone_size: -; cdr3_aa: CASSLDLAGVLVDTQYF; cdr3_nt: TGTGCCAGCAGCTTGGATCTAGCGGGAGTCCTTGTAGATACGCAGTATTTT
j_call: TRBJ1-1; v_call: TRBV5-5; d_call: -; clone_size: -; cdr3_aa: CASSLAPTLNTEAFF; cdr3_nt: TGTGCCAGCAGCTTGGCCCCAACCTTGAACACTGAAGCTTTCTTT
j_call: TRBJ1-1; v_call: TRBV10-3; d_call: -; clone_size: -; cdr3_aa: CAISESEGFTEAFF; cdr3_nt: TGTGCCATCAGTGAGTCGGAGGGTTTCACTGAAGCTTTCTTT
j_call: TRBJ2-7; v_call: TRBV6-1; d_call: -; clone_size: few; cdr3_aa: CASSEFVGARAYEQYF; cdr3_nt: TGTGCCAGCAGTGAATTTGTGGGGGCTAGGGCCTACGAGCAGTACTTC
j_call: TRBJ2-1; v_call: TRBV20-1; d_call: TRBD1; clone_size: few; cdr3_aa: CSATDRGPYNEQFF; cdr3_nt: TGCAGTGCCACCGACAGGGGACCCTACAATGAGCAGTTCTTC
j_call: TRBJ1-1; v_call: TRBV6-1; d_call: -; clone_size: -; cdr3_aa: CASSVTGEAFF; cdr3_nt: TGTGCCAGCAGTGTTACAGGTGAAGCTTTCTTT
j_call: TRBJ2-1; v_call: TRBV25-1; d_call: -; clone_size: -; cdr3_aa: CASSGSNPLLASYNEQFF; cdr3_nt: TGTGCCAGCAGTGGATCCAATCCCCTATTAGCCTCCTACAATGAGCAGTTCTTC
j_call: TRBJ2-1; v_call: TRBV29-1; d_call: -; clone_size: few; cdr3_aa: CSVEDRSSYNEQFF; cdr3_nt: TGCAGCGTTGAGGACAGAAGCTCCTACAATGAGCAGTTCTTC
j_call: TRBJ1-2; v_call: TRBV20-1; d_call: TRBD1; clone_size: many; cdr3_aa: CSARTVGTVDF; cdr3_nt: TGCAGTGCTAGGACTGTAGGGACAGTGGACTTC
j_call: TRBJ1-1; v_call: TRBV4-1; d_call: -; clone_size: -; cdr3_aa: CASSQIGRKETEAFF; cdr3_nt: TGCGCCAGCAGCCAAATAGGACGGAAGGAGACTGAAGCTTTCTTT
j_call: TRBJ2-5; v_call: TRBV3-1; d_call: -; clone_size: -; cdr3_aa: CASSHKAAGARSTQYF; cdr3_nt: TGTGCCAGCAGCCATAAGGCGGCGGGGGCGCGGAGTACCCAGTACTTC
j_call: TRBJ1-1; v_call: TRBV12-3/TRBV12-4; d_call: TRBD1; clone_size: many; cdr3_aa: CASSLVSGGSTEAFF; cdr3_nt: TGTGCCAGCAGTTTAGTCTCAGGGGGTAGCACTGAAGCTTTCTTT
j_call: TRBJ2-1; v_call: TRBV7-9; d_call: -; clone_size: many; cdr3_aa: CASTEGFSYNEQFF; cdr3_nt: TGTGCCAGCACCGAGGGGTTTTCTTACAATGAGCAGTTCTTC
j_call: TRBJ2-1; v_call: TRBV5-1; d_call: TRBD2; clone_size: many; cdr3_aa: CASSTGGGGLYNEQFF; cdr3_nt: TGCGCCAGCAGTACTGGCGGGGGGGGTCTCTACAATGAGCAGTTCTTC
j_call: TRBJ1-4; v_call: TRBV5-5; d_call: -; clone_size: -; cdr3_aa: CASSLLTTNEKLFF; cdr3_nt: TGTGCCAGCAGCTTGCTGACAACTAATGAAAAACTGTTTTTT
j_call: TRBJ2-7; v_call: TRBV5-1; d_call: -; clone_size: few; cdr3_aa: CASSLSQGPSEQYF; cdr3_nt: TGCGCCAGCAGCTTGAGTCAGGGTCCCTCCGAGCAGTACTTC
j_call: TRBJ2-7; v_call: TRBV7-2; d_call: TRBD2; clone_size: few; cdr3_aa: CASSSGASGTGPYEQYF; cdr3_nt: TGTGCCAGCAGCTCAGGCGCTAGCGGGACCGGCCCCTACGAGCAGTACTTC
j_call: TRBJ2-1; v_call: TRBV12-3/TRBV12-4; d_call: TRBD2; clone_size: many; cdr3_aa: CASSLFPGGRGSYNEQFF; cdr3_nt: TGTGCCAGCAGTTTATTCCCTGGCGGGAGAGGCTCCTACAATGAGCAGTTCTTC
j_call: TRBJ1-1; v_call: TRBV29-1; d_call: -; clone_size: -; cdr3_aa: CSVGGESLQMNTEAFF; cdr3_nt: TGCAGCGTTGGCGGAGAAAGTTTACAGATGAACACTGAAGCTTTCTTT
j_call: TRBJ2-1; v_call: TRBV20-1; d_call: TRBD2; clone_size: -; cdr3_aa: CSARIERGDNEQFF; cdr3_nt: TGCAGTGCTAGAATAGAGCGGGGGGACAATGAGCAGTTCTTC
j_call: TRBJ2-7; v_call: TRBV6-1; d_call: TRBD2; clone_size: few; cdr3_aa: CASKTSETYEQYF; cdr3_nt: TGTGCCAGCAAGACTAGCGAGACCTACGAGCAGTACTTC
j_call: TRBJ2-7; v_call: TRBV4-1; d_call: -; clone_size: few; cdr3_aa: CASSQVVTSSYEQYF; cdr3_nt: TGCGCCAGCAGCCAAGTGGTTACGAGCTCCTACGAGCAGTACTTC
j_call: TRBJ2-5; v_call: TRBV29-1; d_call: TRBD2; clone_size: few; cdr3_aa: CSVGPLSGVETQYF; cdr3_nt: TGCAGCGTTGGTCCCTTAAGCGGGGTAGAGACCCAGTACTTC
j_call: TRBJ2-6; v_call: TRBV10-3; d_call: -; clone_size: few; cdr3_aa: CAISEGTGANVLTF; cdr3_nt: TGTGCCATCAGTGAAGGGACTGGGGCCAACGTCCTGACTTTC
j_call: TRBJ2-7; v_call: TRBV20-1; d_call: -; clone_size: -; cdr3_aa: CSATGTGEQYF; cdr3_nt: TGCAGTGCTACCGGGACCGGCGAGCAGTACTTC
j_call: TRBJ2-5; v_call: TRBV4-1; d_call: -; clone_size: -; cdr3_aa: CASSQTGQGRETQYF; cdr3_nt: TGCGCCAGCAGCCAAACGGGTCAGGGGCGAGAGACCCAGTACTTC
j_call: TRBJ2-1; v_call: TRBV12-3/TRBV12-4; d_call: TRBD1; clone_size: -; cdr3_aa: CASRPGTGVNEQFF; cdr3_nt: TGTGCCAGCAGGCCCGGGACAGGGGTCAATGAGCAGTTCTTC
j_call: TRBJ2-7; v_call: TRBV18; d_call: -; clone_size: -; cdr3_aa: CASSPWSNRGYEQYF; cdr3_nt: TGTGCCAGCTCACCATGGTCGAACCGCGGCTACGAGCAGTACTTC
j_call: TRBJ2-5; v_call: TRBV20-1; d_call: TRBD2; clone_size: few; cdr3_aa: CSATRLAGGPRETQYF; cdr3_nt: TGCAGTGCTACAAGACTAGCGGGGGGTCCTAGGGAGACCCAGTACTTC
j_call: TRBJ2-3; v_call: TRBV12-3/TRBV12-4; d_call: -; clone_size: many; cdr3_aa: CASRGRGTDTQYF; cdr3_nt: TGTGCCAGCAGGGGGCGGGGCACAGATACGCAGTATTTT
j_call: TRBJ1-5; v_call: TRBV20-1; d_call: -; clone_size: many; cdr3_aa: CSASKGVAQSHNQPQHF; cdr3_nt: TGCAGTGCTAGTAAGGGTGTAGCCCAGAGCCACAATCAGCCCCAGCATTTT
j_call: TRBJ2-7; v_call: TRBV7-8; d_call: -; clone_size: many; cdr3_aa: CASSLLINLELSYEQYF; cdr3_nt: TGTGCCAGCAGCCTCCTTATTAACTTGGAGCTTTCCTACGAGCAGTACTTC